Below, 18 T cell receptor beta chains from the same sample are listed, as sequenced in a study of Ad26.COV2.S vaccination and SARS-CoV-2 variants. The table came from immunoSEQ multiplex PCR; TCRdb's copy has only in-frame clones and leaves some out. The repertoire holds around 320,000 clones, with about nine tenths as singletons. Treatment described: 15 to 20 received Ad26.COV2.S at low or high dose, single or two shots; about 5 received placebo; per-sample allocation not given. Repertoires come from day 63 after the first vaccine or placebo injection. Sequencing was performed on peripheral blood, taken in a trial of Ad26.COV2.S vaccine versus placebo. The source is a person aged 18-60 years who received the Ad26.COV2.S COVID-19 vaccine or a placebo.

This sequence joins TRBV20-1 and TRBJ2-1, with 9 bases aligning to TRBD2. Germline V gene lookup returns CDR1 DFQATT and CDR2 SNEGSKA (reference sequence). CDR3 length equals 16 residues. V trimming: 3 bases; J trimming: 4 bases; junction bases outside the gene matches: 10. In DNA form, the CDR3 reads TGCAGTGCTAGTCGAAGCGGGGGGAGGACATACAATGAGCAGTTCTTC. This codes for CSASRSGGRTYNEQFF.

The chain is built from TRBV12-3 or TRBV12-4 and TRBJ1-2; possibly TRBD1 for D (6 bases). Trimming took off 7 bases at V and 1 base at J, with 7 bases between the two ends. The CDR3 runs 12 residues. The CDR3 sequence is CASTDSNYGYTF. The CDR3 bases are TGTGCCAGCACGGACAGTAACTATGGCTACACCTTC.

J is TRBJ1-1 and V is TRBV4-3; D possibly corresponds to TRBD1 (6 bases). The CDR3 is 14 amino acids. V was trimmed by 8 bases and J by 5 bases, leaving 18 bases between them. The V gene's germline CDR1 is LGHNA and CDR2 YSLEER. For the CDR3, the DNA is TGCGCCAGCGACAGGAGGGGGGATGGGACTGAAGCTTTCTTT. It codes for CASDRRGDGTEAFF.

The chain combines TRBV30 with TRBJ2-3; a weak D match, TRBD2 (6 bases). The CDR3 is 18 amino acids. Germline CDR1 is GTSNPN and CDR2 is SVGIG (reference sequence). V gave up 0 bases and J gave up 6 bases, with 25 bases separating them. CDR3 nucleotide sequence: TGTGCCTGGAGTGTAATATGGCGGGGTTGGAGGGTCTACGATACGCAGTATTTT. It specifies CAWSVIWRGWRVYDTQYF.

J is TRBJ1-2 and V is TRBV11-1; a weak D match, TRBD1 (5 bases). Germline V gene sequence: CDR1 SGHAT, CDR2 FQDESV (reference sequence). The CDR3 totals 11 residues. The V end was cut by 8 bases, the J end by 2 bases, with 6 bases between. CDR3 coding DNA: TGTGCCAGCCAGGGAAACTATGGCTACACCTTC. Translating gives CASQGNYGYTF. Together with reference TRBV11-1 and TRBJ1-2, the CDR3 gives the full variable domain: EAEVAQSPRYKITEKSQAVAFWCDPISGHATLYWYRQILGQGPELLVQFQDESVVDDSQLPKDRFSAERLKGVDSTLKIQPAELGDSAMYLCASQGNYGYTFGSGTRLTVV.

This chain links TRBV27 with TRBJ1-1; D is ambiguous. Germline-derived CDR1 and CDR2 are MNHEY and SMNVEV (reference sequence). This CDR3 region has 15 residues. V lost 0 bases and J lost 1, with 9 bases in between. This chain's CDR3 is CASSLSPIKNTEAFF. In DNA form, the CDR3 reads TGTGCCAGCAGTTTATCGCCGATCAAGAACACTGAAGCTTTCTTT.

The J gene is TRBJ1-2, the V gene TRBV2; D is undetermined. This CDR3 has 16 amino acids. Looked up from germline, CDR1 is SNHLY and CDR2 is FYNNEI. Trimming took off 0 bases at V and 6 bases at J, with 17 bases between the two ends. The CDR3 DNA follows: TGTGCCAGCAGTGAAGCCCAACACCCAAGGAATGATGGCTACACCTTC. Translating gives CASSEAQHPRNDGYTF.

This sequence joins TRBV5-1 and TRBJ1-2; D is possibly TRBD1 (5 bases). Trimming left V 6 bases short and J 3 bases short, with 9 bases between. The CDR3 has 12 amino acids. Germline CDR1 and CDR2: SGHRS and YFSETQ. CDR3 sequence reads: CASTGGYYGYTF. Here the CDR3 DNA reads TGCGCCAGCACCGGGGGATACTATGGCTACACCTTC.

A few counts support this clone. The chain links TRBV5-1 to TRBJ2-1; 12 bases align to TRBD2. This CDR3 is 15 amino acids long. The V gene end was trimmed by 0 bases and the J gene end by 6 bases; junction bases not matched to a gene: 1. Germline assignment: CDR1 SGHRS and CDR2 YFSETQ. CDR3 nucleotides: TGCGCCAGCAGCTTGGCACTAGCGGGGGGCAATGAGCAGTTCTTC. This sequence encodes CASSLALAGGNEQFF. Supplemented by reference TRBV5-1 and TRBJ2-1, the full variable domain reads KAGVTQTPRYLIKTRGQQVTLSCSPISGHRSVSWYQQTPGQGLQFLFEYFSETQRNKGNFPGRFSGRQFSNSRSEMNVSTLELGDSALYLCASSLALAGGNEQFFGPGTRLTVL.

This clone was recorded once. The CDR3 loop is CASSLRQGANEQFF. For the CDR3, the DNA is TGTGCCAGCAGTTTACGACAGGGCGCCAATGAGCAGTTCTTC. J is TRBJ2-1 and V is TRBV7-9; 7 nucleotides match TRBD1. The CDR3 totals 14 residues. V shed 6 bases, J shed 6 bases, and the junction held 8 bases outside the gene matches. Germline loops: CDR1 SEHNR, CDR2 FQNEAQ (reference sequence).

The chain couples TRBV19 to TRBJ1-5; D might be TRBD1 (5 bases). The germline gives CDR1 LNHDA, CDR2 SQIVND (reference sequence). The CDR3 spans 15 residues. V gave up 4 bases and J gave up 3 bases, with 13 bases separating them. The DNA of the CDR3 is TGTGCCAGTAGTAGAACCGGGACTCTCAATCAGCCCCAGCATTTT. This encodes CASSRTGTLNQPQHF. Complete variable domain (other parts from reference TRBV19 and TRBJ1-5): DGGITQSPKYLFRKEGQNVTLSCEQNLNHDAMYWYRQDPGQGLRLIYYSQIVNDFQKGDIAEGYSVSREKKESFPLTVTSAQKNPTAFYLCASSRTGTLNQPQHFGDGTRLSIL.

A few counts support this clone. Other DNA sequences within the sample encode an identical CDR3. The chain carries TRBV12-3 or TRBV12-4 and TRBJ2-5; D is unresolved. CDR3 length: 11 residues. Trimming pared 4 bases from V and 2 bases from J, leaving 2 bases between. In DNA form, the CDR3 reads TGTGCCAGCAGTTCGCAAGAGACCCAGTACTTC. Amino acids: CASSSQETQYF.

The chain couples TRBV11-2 to TRBJ1-2, with 12 nucleotides matching TRBD1. Germline CDR1 SGHAT, CDR2 FQNNGV. The CDR3 contains 19 residues. The V gene end was trimmed by 1 base and the J gene end by 4 bases; junction bases not matched to a gene: 13. CDR3: CASSLAGDRGQTGGYGYTF. CDR3 bases: TGTGCCAGCAGCTTAGCGGGGGACAGGGGGCAAACTGGAGGCTATGGCTACACCTTC.

The V and J genes are TRBV10-3 and TRBJ1-4; 8 bases map to TRBD1. Per germline, CDR1 ENHRY and CDR2 SYGVKD. Losses at the gene ends were 2 bases for V and 8 bases for J; bases not matched to a gene: 7. This CDR3 is 15 amino acids long. For the CDR3, the DNA is TGTGCCATCAGTGAGGGAGGACAGGGTTCGGAAAAACTGTTTTTT. The encoded protein is CAISEGGQGSEKLFF.

The rearrangement links TRBV5-6 to TRBJ1-1; D call uncertain. The V gene's germline CDR1 is SGHDT and CDR2 YYEEEE. The V end lost 0 bases, the J end lost 7 bases, and 7 bases lay between the germline ends. The CDR3 is made up of 12 amino acids. The chain's CDR3 is CASSLDKREAFF. The CDR3 DNA is TGTGCCAGCAGCTTGGATAAACGTGAAGCTTTCTTT. Based on the CDR3 plus reference TRBV5-6 and TRBJ1-1, the full variable domain is DAGVTQSPTHLIKTRGQQVTLRCSPKSGHDTVSWYQQALGQGPQFIFQYYEEEERQRGNFPDRFSGHQFPNYSSELNVNALLLGDSALYLCASSLDKREAFFGQGTRLTVV.

The chain is built from TRBV7-6 and TRBJ1-6; D possibly corresponds to TRBD1 (6 bases). Looked up from germline, CDR1 is SGHVS and CDR2 is FNYEAQ. This CDR3 is built from 14 residues. V lost 3 bases and J lost 10, with 13 bases in between. This CDR3 is CASSLEGEGSPLHF. DNA for the CDR3: TGTGCCAGCAGCTTGGAGGGGGAAGGCTCACCCCTCCACTTT.

This clone was seen only once. This chain connects TRBV6-5 to TRBJ1-1, with 7 bases lining up with TRBD1. The CDR3 consists of 15 residues. V dropped 9 bases and J dropped 8; count of bases not matched to a gene: 18. Germline CDR1 and CDR2: MNHEY and SVGAGI. The CDR3 DNA reads as TGTGCCAGTTCGGACCCGACAGGGCTACGGGGAGAAGCTTTCTTT. Protein: CASSDPTGLRGEAFF.

This clone was recorded once. This sequence joins TRBV6-6 and TRBJ1-2; tentative D call: TRBD1 (6 bases). Trimming left V 5 bases short and J 4 bases short, with 11 bases between. CDR3 length equals 13 residues. The V gene's germline CDR1 is MNHNY and CDR2 SVGAGI (reference sequence). The CDR3 is CASSTTGSYGYTF. Written as DNA, the CDR3 is TGTGCCAGCAGTACGACAGGTTCCTATGGCTACACCTTC.